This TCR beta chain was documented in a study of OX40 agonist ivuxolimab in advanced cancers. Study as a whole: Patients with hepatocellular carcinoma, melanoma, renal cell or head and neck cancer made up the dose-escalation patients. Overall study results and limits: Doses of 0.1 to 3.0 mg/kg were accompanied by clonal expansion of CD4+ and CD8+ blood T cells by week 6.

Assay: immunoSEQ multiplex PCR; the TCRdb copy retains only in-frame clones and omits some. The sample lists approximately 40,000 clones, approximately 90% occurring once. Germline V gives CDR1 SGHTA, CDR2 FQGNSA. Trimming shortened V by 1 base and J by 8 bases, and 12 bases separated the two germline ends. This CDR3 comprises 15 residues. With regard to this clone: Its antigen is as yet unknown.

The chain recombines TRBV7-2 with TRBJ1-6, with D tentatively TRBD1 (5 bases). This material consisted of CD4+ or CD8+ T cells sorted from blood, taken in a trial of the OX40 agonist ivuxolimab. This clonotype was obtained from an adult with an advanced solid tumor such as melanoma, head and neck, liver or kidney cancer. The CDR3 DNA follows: TGTGCCAGCAGCTTAGGGGGCATGTGGGATTCACCCCTCCACTTT. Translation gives CASSLGGMWDSPLHF.